A single sample gave rise to the 8 T cell receptor beta chains below, sequenced in a study of blood T cell repertoires in COVID-19. TCRdb keeps only in-frame clones here, not all; method: immunoSEQ multiplex PCR. Among under 40,000 clones listed, 85% to 95% were seen once. The sequencing sample was made of peripheral blood. Receptors originate from a human donor in a cohort sampled during active COVID-19.

The chain combines TRBV7-9 with TRBJ1-1; D gene ambiguous. The CDR3 is made up of 11 amino acids. V was shortened by 5 bases and J by 1 base, with 2 bases between the two germline ends. Germline V lookup: CDR1 SEHNR, CDR2 FQNEAQ (reference sequence). CDR3 in amino acids: CASSQNTEAFF. The DNA for the CDR3 is TGTGCCAGCAGCCAGAACACTGAAGCTTTCTTT.

This chain links TRBV6-6 with TRBJ2-3, with D possibly being TRBD1 (6 bases). With 0 bases removed from V and 0 bases from J, the gap between germline ends came to 10 bases. In germline, CDR1 is MNHNY, CDR2 SVGAGI (reference sequence). The CDR3 sequence is 16 residues long. CDR3 residues: CASSYSRTASTDTQYF. The CDR3, as DNA: TGTGCCAGCAGTTACTCTCGGACAGCTAGCACAGATACGCAGTATTTT.

The chain is built from TRBV7-8 and TRBJ2-1; 10 bases match TRBD2. There are 15 residues in the CDR3. V shed 1 base, J shed 10 bases, and the junction held 7 bases outside the gene matches. Germline CDR1 reads SGHVS; CDR2 reads FQNEAQ. The CDR3 DNA reads as TGTGCCAGCAGCTTAGAGCGGGGGGGTTTAGGGGAGCAGTTCTTC. It encodes CASSLERGGLGEQFF.

The chain is built from TRBV7-8 and TRBJ2-7; 10 nucleotides line up with TRBD1. The CDR3 runs to 15 residues. V was pared by 0 bases and J by 2 bases, with 1 base of the junction left unmatched. Germline assignment: CDR1 SGHVS and CDR2 FQNEAQ. The CDR3 spells CASSLAGTGAYEQYF. The CDR3 region has the DNA TGTGCCAGCAGCTTAGCCGGGACAGGGGCCTACGAGCAGTACTTC.

The chain joins TRBV6-5 to TRBJ2-7, with a possible D match to TRBD2 (6 bases). Per germline, CDR1 MNHEY and CDR2 SVGAGI. The germline V and J ends were trimmed by 6 bases and 2 bases, with 14 bases remaining between them. The CDR3 consists of 14 residues. The CDR3 bases are TGTGCCAGCAGCCTGCGGGGTAGGACCTACGAGCAGTACTTC. This translates into CASSLRGRTYEQYF.

V gene TRBV28 combines with J gene TRBJ2-3, with D possibly being TRBD2 (6 bases). Trimming removed 2 bases from V and 3 bases from J, with 30 bases in between. CDR1 is MDHEN, CDR2 SYDVKM, per germline. The CDR3 is 21 residues long. CDR3 DNA: TGTGCCAGCAGTTTACCCCCCCGGGTCGACGTTGCGGGGATGAGGACAGATACGCAGTATTTT. Its translation is CASSLPPRVDVAGMRTDTQYF.

The chain joins TRBV5-1 to TRBJ2-5, with 8 positions matching TRBD1. The CDR3 sequence is 14 residues long. Trimming cost V 0 bases and J 4 bases; bases outside gene matches: 2. The germline gives CDR1 SGHRS, CDR2 YFSETQ. CDR3 DNA: TGCGCCAGCAGCTTGGCAGGGGGCTTAGAGACCCAGTACTTC. Translated, it gives CASSLAGGLETQYF.

CDR3 amino acids: CASSQDPADTQYF. For the CDR3, the DNA is TGCGCCAGCAGCCAAGATCCGGCAGATACGCAGTATTTT. This chain joins TRBV4-1 and TRBJ2-3; D uncertain. The CDR3 consists of 13 residues. Germline V lookup: CDR1 MGHRA, CDR2 YSYEKL. V was pared by 0 bases and J by 4 bases, with 5 bases between.